Sequencing of this T cell receptor beta chain was carried out in a study of T cell responses to AZD1222 COVID-19 vaccine. Notes on the study in general: Every sample of the repertoires postdated the peak T cell response. Close to half of spike-specific TCRs reportedly recognize unmutated variant regions. Most donors were white British, females outnumbered males, and clonal diversity was possibly underestimated.

With regard to this clone: Its specificity is not known.

Some clones are missing from TCRdb's copy, which holds only in-frame ones; the method was immunoSEQ multiplex PCR. The table records 46,000 or so clones, 90% of them present only once. This CDR3 is built from 15 residues. Looked up from germline, CDR1 is SGHNT and CDR2 is YYREEE (reference sequence). The V gene lost 3 bases and the J gene lost 1 base, with 13 bases spanning the gap. The source is an adult who received the AZD1222 COVID-19 vaccine. The sample was peripheral blood, taken 28 days after the second AZD1222 dose. The genes are TRBV5-4 and TRBJ1-1; D unclear. The CDR3 sequence is CASSSELAANTEAFF. The CDR3 nucleotides are TGTGCCAGCAGCTCGGAACTAGCAGCGAACACTGAAGCTTTCTTT.